This TCR beta chain was sequenced during a study of blood T cell repertoires in COVID-19. Study background: Samples representing acute and convalescent COVID-19 were sourced from the United States, Italy and Spain. In each case, the material was cDNA or gDNA derived from T cells, B-cell-depleted T cells, or PBMCs.

In the source study's methods: Amplification from reference gene primers served as the basis for estimated nucleated cell counts. Libraries were prepared by immunoSEQ multiplex PCR; TCRdb keeps only in-frame clonotypes and omits some of them. That table furnishes V, J and clone size, whereas the DNA furnished D and trimming. The repertoire holds approximately 130,000 clones, around 85% seen once, with roughly 4.5% in the top ten. The receptor was isolated from a human donor in a cohort sampled during active COVID-19. Sequencing was carried out using peripheral blood.

The CDR3 sequence: CAWSPQELLNTEAFF. CDR3 DNA: TGTGCCTGGAGTCCCCAGGAACTGTTGAACACTGAAGCTTTCTTT. V gene TRBV30 combines with J gene TRBJ1-1; no clear D gene. The V end was cut by 2 bases, the J end by 0 bases, with 13 bases between. Germline CDR1 is GTSNPN and CDR2 is SVGIG (reference sequence). This CDR3 spans 15 amino acids.